These 25 T cell receptor beta chains came from one sample sequenced in a study of STAT5B mutations in CD4+ large granular lymphocyte leukemia. The method was immunoSEQ multiplex PCR; TCRdb's version includes in-frame clones alone and lacks a portion of them. The sample lists about 26,000 clones; approximately 81% were seen once. The sequencing input was CD4+ T cells from blood buffy coats. The receptors were gathered from a human donor in good health.

The chain carries TRBV5-4 and TRBJ2-3, with D possibly TRBD2 on 5 matching bases. The CDR3 extends over 14 amino acids. The V gene lost 0 bases and the J gene lost 2 bases, with 7 bases spanning the gap. CDR1 and CDR2 (germline): SGHNT, YYREEE (reference sequence). Written as DNA, the CDR3 is TGTGCCAGCAGCTTGGGTCGGGACACAGATACGCAGTATTTT. This translates into CASSLGRDTDTQYF. The variable domain in full, with the rest retrieved from reference TRBV5-4 and TRBJ2-3, is ETGVTQSPTHLIKTRGQQVTLRCSSQSGHNTVSWYQQALGQGPQFIFQYYREEENGRGNFPPRFSGLQFPNYSSELNVNALELDDSALYLCASSLGRDTDTQYFGPGTRLTVL.

V and J are TRBV7-9 and TRBJ2-1, with TRBD2 matching 13 bases. V shed 5 bases, J shed 8 bases, and the junction held 6 bases outside the gene matches. From germline, CDR1 is SEHNR and CDR2 FQNEAQ (reference sequence). The CDR3 length is 15 residues. CDR3 residues: CASSRGLAGLDEQFF. CDR3 nucleotide sequence: TGTGCCAGCAGCCGGGGACTAGCGGGGTTAGATGAGCAGTTCTTC.

There are a few counts of this clone. J is TRBJ1-1 and V is TRBV28; D not resolved. Germline values: CDR1 MDHEN, CDR2 SYDVKM. The CDR3 spans 14 residues. Trimming left V 5 bases short and J 3 bases short, with 13 bases between. The CDR3 loop is CASSGNPMDTEAFF. The CDR3 DNA sequence: TGTGCCAGCAGTGGTAATCCGATGGACACTGAAGCTTTCTTT.

The gene calls are TRBV2 and TRBJ1-2, with TRBD1 as a possible D gene (6 bases). CDR3 length equals 15 residues. The V and J ends lost 9 bases and 3 bases respectively, with 20 bases between them. CDR1 is SNHLY and CDR2 is FYNNEI in the germline V gene. This CDR3 is CASPQGPGLDYGYTF. CDR3 coding DNA: TGTGCCAGTCCGCAGGGGCCAGGATTGGACTATGGCTACACCTTC.

This clone was counted only a few times. The chain combines TRBV7-2 with TRBJ1-2, with no clear D. Trimming left V 5 bases short and J 1 base short, with 8 bases between. Germline-derived CDR1 and CDR2 are SGHTA and FQGNSA. The CDR3 sequence is 13 residues long. The CDR3 loop is CASSPNSNYGYTF. CDR3 nucleotides: TGTGCCAGCAGCCCTAACAGTAACTATGGCTACACCTTC. The variable domain in full, with the rest retrieved from reference TRBV7-2 and TRBJ1-2, is GAGVSQSPSNKVTEKGKDVELRCDPISGHTALYWYRQSLGQGLEFLIYFQGNSAPDKSGLPSDRFSAERTGGSVSTLTIQRTQQEDSAVYLCASSPNSNYGYTFGSGTRLTVV.

This clone has more than one count but fewer than ten. The gene calls are TRBV6-1 and TRBJ1-5; D gene uncertain. The CDR3 extends over 13 amino acids. Germline assignment: CDR1 MNHNS and CDR2 SASEGT. V was trimmed by 1 base and J by 6 bases, leaving 7 bases between them. CDR3 residues: CASSEVGRQPQHF. The CDR3 DNA reads as TGTGCCAGCAGTGAAGTCGGACGTCAGCCCCAGCATTTT.

The rearrangement links TRBV7-2 to TRBJ2-7; D may be TRBD1 or TRBD2 (5 bases each). Trimming left V 1 base short and J 0 bases short, with 10 bases between. The germline V gene has CDR1 SGHTA and CDR2 FQGNSA. CDR3 length: 15 amino acids. The CDR3 here is CASSLGQTISYEQYF. The DNA of the CDR3 is TGTGCCAGCAGCTTAGGACAGACTATCTCCTACGAGCAGTACTTC.

CDR3 sequence: CASSKGWGYTF. CDR3 sequence (DNA): TGTGCCAGTAGTAAAGGGTGGGGCTACACCTTC. V and J are TRBV19 and TRBJ1-2; D gene unclear. Germline-derived CDR1 and CDR2 are LNHDA and SQIVND (reference sequence). The CDR3 is 11 amino acids. Trimming left V 4 bases short and J 8 bases short, with 8 bases between.

This clone came up a few times. The rearrangement uses TRBV7-9 and TRBJ1-2; possible D gene TRBD1, 6 bases. The CDR3 spans 14 residues. Trimming cost V 5 bases and J 4 bases, with 14 bases left between them. The germline CDR1 and CDR2 sequences are SEHNR and FQNEAQ (reference sequence). For the CDR3, the DNA is TGTGCCAGCAGCCCAACAGGGATTAGCTATGGCTACACCTTC. Translated: CASSPTGISYGYTF.

V usage is TRBV6-5 and J usage is TRBJ2-1; D remains unclear. This CDR3 has 13 amino acids. The V gene lost 5 bases and the J gene lost 5 bases, with 10 bases spanning the gap. Germline V CDR1 and CDR2: MNHEY, SVGAGI. The CDR3 spells CASSNPPNNEQFF. CDR3 nucleotides: TGTGCCAGCAGTAATCCCCCCAACAATGAGCAGTTCTTC.

The rearrangement links TRBV5-1 to TRBJ2-1; a weak D match, TRBD1 (6 bases). Between the trimmed V and J ends, which lost 0 bases and 6 bases, there was a span of 13 bases. The CDR3 is made up of 15 amino acids. Germline values: CDR1 SGHRS, CDR2 YFSETQ. The CDR3 protein is CASSLGGGQGNEQFF. The CDR3 DNA reads TGCGCCAGCAGCTTGGGAGGGGGTCAGGGCAATGAGCAGTTCTTC.

The rearrangement joins TRBV5-1 to TRBJ1-6; D is perhaps TRBD1 (6 bases). The germline gives CDR1 SGHRS, CDR2 YFSETQ. V was trimmed by 4 bases and J by 7 bases, leaving 15 bases between them. CDR3 length: 15 residues. CDR3 nucleotides: TGCGCCAGCAGCCCGGATGGAGGGACAAATTCACCCCTCCACTTT. Translated: CASSPDGGTNSPLHF.

The rearrangement links TRBV27 to TRBJ1-1; D call uncertain. Germline CDR1 MNHEY, CDR2 SMNVEV (reference sequence). The CDR3 sequence is 13 residues long. Trimming removed 6 bases from V and 1 base from J, with 9 bases in between. The CDR3 is CASRPLRNTEAFF. DNA of the CDR3: TGTGCCAGCAGGCCCCTGAGGAACACTGAAGCTTTCTTT.

This clone showed up just once. The chain has TRBV7-2 and TRBJ2-5; a weak D match, TRBD1 (5 bases). V gave up 2 bases and J gave up 2 bases, with 9 bases separating them. The length of the CDR3 is 14 residues. The germline V gene encodes CDR1 SGHTA and CDR2 FQGNSA. CDR3 in DNA: TGTGCCAGCAGCTTAAGACAGTCTCAAGAGACCCAGTACTTC. Protein sequence: CASSLRQSQETQYF.

The chain carries TRBV6-6 and TRBJ1-5; D ambiguous. Germline assignment: CDR1 MNHNY and CDR2 SVGAGI (reference sequence). The CDR3 spans 16 residues. Trimming removed 6 bases from V and 4 bases from J, with 19 bases in between. The CDR3 DNA is TGTGCCAGCAGCCTACCCCCGGGCCAAGGGAATCAGCCCCAGCATTTT. This encodes CASSLPPGQGNQPQHF.

The rearrangement uses TRBV7-2 and TRBJ2-7; no definite D call. This CDR3 region has 13 residues. Germline lookup yields CDR1 SGHTA and CDR2 FQGNSA. V lost 2 bases and J 5 bases, leaving 10 bases between the germline ends. CDR3: CTSSLNLMDEQYF. DNA for the CDR3: TGTACCAGCAGCTTAAATTTGATGGACGAGCAGTACTTC.

This clone was counted a single time. The chain couples TRBV6-1 to TRBJ2-2; maybe TRBD2 (6 bases). This CDR3 region has 14 residues. The V gene's germline CDR1 is MNHNS and CDR2 SASEGT. V was pared by 8 bases and J by 5 bases, with 15 bases between. CDR3: CASDLTAGTGELFF. The CDR3 DNA reads as TGTGCCAGCGACTTGACAGCGGGTACCGGGGAGCTGTTTTTT.

The chain joins TRBV7-2 to TRBJ1-2, with 9 positions matching TRBD1. The CDR3 contains 15 residues. V shed 5 bases, J shed 8 bases, and the junction held 12 bases outside the gene matches. Germline V gene sequence: CDR1 SGHTA, CDR2 FQGNSA. CDR3 sequence reads: CASSPITHGTGGYTF. DNA of the CDR3: TGTGCCAGCAGCCCTATAACGCACGGGACAGGGGGCTACACCTTC.

The gene calls are TRBV5-1 and TRBJ2-1; D assignment may be TRBD1 or TRBD2 (5 bases each). This CDR3 has 14 residues. Trimming stripped 0 bases from V and 6 bases from J, with 10 bases between. Germline V gene data show CDR1 as SGHRS and CDR2 as YFSETQ. CDR3 sequence (DNA): TGCGCCAGCAGCTTGGGGGGGAATACCAATGAGCAGTTCTTC. It codes for CASSLGGNTNEQFF.

The genes are TRBV5-1 and TRBJ2-3; D remains unclear. The V gene's germline CDR1 is SGHRS and CDR2 YFSETQ. The CDR3 runs to 14 residues. Deletions cut 4 bases from V and 4 bases from J, with 13 bases between. The CDR3 DNA reads as TGCGCCAGCAGCCCAGCTGTAGCCGCAGATACGCAGTATTTT. This codes for CASSPAVAADTQYF.

The V and J genes are TRBV6-1 and TRBJ2-5; TRBD2 matches at 10 bases. There are 12 residues in the CDR3. Germline CDR1 is MNHNS and CDR2 is SASEGT. After removal of 5 bases from V and 7 bases from J, the junction contained 1 base not matched to a gene. CDR3 bases: TGTGCCAGCAGTAGCGGGAGGGTGACCCAGTACTTC. It encodes CASSSGRVTQYF.

The rearrangement joins TRBV18 to TRBJ2-4; 7 bases fit TRBD1. V was clipped by 5 bases and J by 2 bases; unmatched bases: 9. Germline-derived CDR1 and CDR2 are KGHSH and LQKENI. The CDR3 has 16 residues. The DNA of the CDR3 is TGTGCCAGCTCAGGGACAGTACCCCTGTCCAAAAACATTCAGTACTTC. Residues: CASSGTVPLSKNIQYF.

The chain uses TRBV4-1 and TRBJ1-1; TRBD1 agrees at 7 bases. CDR3 length: 15 amino acids. Germline V gives CDR1 MGHRA, CDR2 YSYEKL. V was clipped by 4 bases and J by 1 base; unmatched bases: 6. In nucleotides, the CDR3 is TGCGCCAGCAGCCGGTGGGACAGTCAGAACACTGAAGCTTTCTTT. Translated: CASSRWDSQNTEAFF.

V usage is TRBV7-2 and J usage is TRBJ2-7, with D unresolved. Germline V gene data show CDR1 as SGHTA and CDR2 as FQGNSA. Trimming shortened V by 1 base and J by 7 bases, and 11 bases separated the two germline ends. The CDR3 spans 13 residues. In DNA form, the CDR3 reads TGTGCCAGCAGCTTAGAGTCCTTTGGGGAGCAGTACTTC. It specifies CASSLESFGEQYF.

The chain carries TRBV4-1 and TRBJ2-2, with D possibly called TRBD1 or TRBD2 (5 bases each). Germline CDR1 reads MGHRA; CDR2 reads YSYEKL. Trimming took off 4 bases at V and 1 base at J, with 10 bases between the two ends. The CDR3 covers 15 residues. CDR3 nucleotides: TGCGCCAGCAGCCGAGGGACCAGGAACACCGGGGAGCTGTTTTTT. Its protein product is CASSRGTRNTGELFF.